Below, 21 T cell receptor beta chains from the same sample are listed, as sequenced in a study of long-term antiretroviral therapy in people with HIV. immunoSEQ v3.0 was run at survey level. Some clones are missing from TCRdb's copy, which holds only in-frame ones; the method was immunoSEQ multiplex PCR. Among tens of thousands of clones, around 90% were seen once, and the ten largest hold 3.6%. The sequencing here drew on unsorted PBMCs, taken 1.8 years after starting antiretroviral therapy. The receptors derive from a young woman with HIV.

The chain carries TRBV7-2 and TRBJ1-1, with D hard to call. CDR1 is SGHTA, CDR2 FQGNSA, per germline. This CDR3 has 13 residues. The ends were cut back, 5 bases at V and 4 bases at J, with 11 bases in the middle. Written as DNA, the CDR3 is TGTGCCAGCAGCGTCAGCCGGGGCACTGAAGCTTTCTTT. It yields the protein CASSVSRGTEAFF.

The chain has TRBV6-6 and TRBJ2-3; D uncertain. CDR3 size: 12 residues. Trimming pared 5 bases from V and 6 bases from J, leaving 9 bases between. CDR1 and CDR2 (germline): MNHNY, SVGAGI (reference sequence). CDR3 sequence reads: CASSVLGDTQYF. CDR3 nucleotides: TGTGCCAGCAGTGTACTGGGGGATACGCAGTATTTT.

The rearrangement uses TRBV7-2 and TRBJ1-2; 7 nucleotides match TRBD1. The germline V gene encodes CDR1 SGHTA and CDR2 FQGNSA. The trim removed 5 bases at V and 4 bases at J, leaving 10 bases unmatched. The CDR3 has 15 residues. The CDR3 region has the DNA TGTGCCAGCAGCCCGCGGACAGGAGATCTCTATGGCTACACCTTC. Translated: CASSPRTGDLYGYTF. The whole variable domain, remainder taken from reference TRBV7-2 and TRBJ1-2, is GAGVSQSPSNKVTEKGKDVELRCDPISGHTALYWYRQSLGQGLEFLIYFQGNSAPDKSGLPSDRFSAERTGGSVSTLTIQRTQQEDSAVYLCASSPRTGDLYGYTFGSGTRLTVV.

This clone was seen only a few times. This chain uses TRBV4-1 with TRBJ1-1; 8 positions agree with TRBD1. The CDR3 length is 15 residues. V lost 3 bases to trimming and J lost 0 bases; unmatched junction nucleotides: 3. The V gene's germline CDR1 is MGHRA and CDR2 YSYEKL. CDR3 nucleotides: TGCGCCAGCAGCCAGCAGGGGGCGATGAACACTGAAGCTTTCTTT. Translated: CASSQQGAMNTEAFF.

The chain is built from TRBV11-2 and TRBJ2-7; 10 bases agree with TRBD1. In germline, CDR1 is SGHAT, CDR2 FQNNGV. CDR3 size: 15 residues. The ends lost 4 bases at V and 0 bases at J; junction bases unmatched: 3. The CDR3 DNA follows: TGTGCCAGCAGCTGGGGACAGGGGTTCTCCTACGAGCAGTACTTC. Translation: CASSWGQGFSYEQYF.

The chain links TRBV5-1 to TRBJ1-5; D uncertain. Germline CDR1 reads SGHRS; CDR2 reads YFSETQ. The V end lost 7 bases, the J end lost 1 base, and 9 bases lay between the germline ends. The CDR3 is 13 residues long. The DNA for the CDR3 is TGCGCCAGCCGGCCCGACAGCAATCAGCCCCAGCATTTT. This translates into CASRPDSNQPQHF.

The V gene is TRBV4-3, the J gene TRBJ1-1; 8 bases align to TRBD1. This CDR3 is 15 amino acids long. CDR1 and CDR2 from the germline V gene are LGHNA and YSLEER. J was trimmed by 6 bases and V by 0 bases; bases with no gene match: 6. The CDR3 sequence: CASSQDRTGYPEAFF. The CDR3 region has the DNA TGCGCCAGCAGCCAAGATCGGACAGGGTACCCTGAAGCTTTCTTT.

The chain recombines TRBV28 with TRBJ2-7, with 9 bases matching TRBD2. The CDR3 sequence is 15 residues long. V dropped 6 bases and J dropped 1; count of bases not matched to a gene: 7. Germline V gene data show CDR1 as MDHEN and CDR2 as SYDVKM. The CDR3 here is CASRRSGRDSYEQYF. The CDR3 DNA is TGTGCCAGCAGGCGTAGCGGGAGAGATTCCTACGAGCAGTACTTC.

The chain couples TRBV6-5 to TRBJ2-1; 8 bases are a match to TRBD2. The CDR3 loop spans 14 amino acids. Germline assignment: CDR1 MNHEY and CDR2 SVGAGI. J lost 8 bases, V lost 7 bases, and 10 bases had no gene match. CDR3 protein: CASTQSGSVDEQFF. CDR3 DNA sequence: TGTGCCAGCACCCAAAGCGGGAGTGTCGATGAGCAGTTCTTC.

Here the CDR3 DNA reads TGTGCCAGCAGTTACGTCGGGCTAGCGGGCAATGAGCAGTTCTTC. Its protein is CASSYVGLAGNEQFF. This chain uses TRBV6-5 with TRBJ2-1, with 8 bases matching TRBD2. The CDR3 is 15 amino acids. V shed 2 bases, J shed 6 bases, and the junction held 6 bases outside the gene matches. Germline V gene sequence: CDR1 MNHEY, CDR2 SVGAGI.

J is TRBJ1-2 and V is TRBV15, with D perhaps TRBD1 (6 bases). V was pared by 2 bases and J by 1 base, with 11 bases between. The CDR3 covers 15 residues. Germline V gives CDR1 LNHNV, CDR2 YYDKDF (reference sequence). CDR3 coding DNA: TGTGCCACCAGCAGACGGACAGAGCTTAACTATGGCTACACCTTC. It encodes CATSRRTELNYGYTF. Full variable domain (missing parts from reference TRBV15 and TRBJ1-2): DAMVIQNPRYQVTQFGKPVTLSCSQTLNHNVMYWYQQKSSQAPKLLFHYYDKDFNNEADTPDNFQSRRPNTSFCFLDIRSPGLGDTAMYLCATSRRTELNYGYTFGSGTRLTVV.

DNA for the CDR3: TGTGCCAGCAGTCGAATGGACAGGGATAATCAGCCCCAGCATTTT. This gives the protein CASSRMDRDNQPQHF. This chain joins TRBV6-5 and TRBJ1-5; 8 bases are shared with TRBD1. The V segment lost 5 bases and the J segment 4 bases; nucleotides outside the gene matches: 7. Germline CDR1 and CDR2: MNHEY and SVGAGI. The CDR3 spans 15 residues.

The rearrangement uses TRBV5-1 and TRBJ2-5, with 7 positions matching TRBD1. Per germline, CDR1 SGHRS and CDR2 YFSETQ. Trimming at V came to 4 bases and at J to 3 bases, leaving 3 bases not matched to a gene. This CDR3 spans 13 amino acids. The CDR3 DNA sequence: TGCGCCAGCAGCGGGGACAGAAAAGAGACCCAGTACTTC. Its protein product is CASSGDRKETQYF. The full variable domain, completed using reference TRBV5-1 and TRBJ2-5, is KAGVTQTPRYLIKTRGQQVTLSCSPISGHRSVSWYQQTPGQGLQFLFEYFSETQRNKGNFPGRFSGRQFSNSRSEMNVSTLELGDSALYLCASSGDRKETQYFGPGTRLLVL.

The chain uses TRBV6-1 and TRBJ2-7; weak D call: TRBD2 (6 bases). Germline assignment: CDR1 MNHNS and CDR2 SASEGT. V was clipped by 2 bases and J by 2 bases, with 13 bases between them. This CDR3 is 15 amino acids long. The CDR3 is CASSESLAPAYEQYF. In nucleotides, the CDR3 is TGTGCCAGCAGTGAAAGTCTAGCGCCCGCCTACGAGCAGTACTTC.

This CDR3 is CASRYGTLPYEQYF. The CDR3 DNA reads as TGTGCCAGTAGATACGGGACGCTTCCCTACGAGCAGTACTTC. The V call is TRBV6-5, the J call TRBJ2-7; D may match TRBD1 or TRBD2 (5 bases each). CDR1 is MNHEY and CDR2 is SVGAGI in the germline V gene. Trimming took 9 bases from V and 2 from J, leaving 17 bases between them. The CDR3 sequence is 14 residues long.

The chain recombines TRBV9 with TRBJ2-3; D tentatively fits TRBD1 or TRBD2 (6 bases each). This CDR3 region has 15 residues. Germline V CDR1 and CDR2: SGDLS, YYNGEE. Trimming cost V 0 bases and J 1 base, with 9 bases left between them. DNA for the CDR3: TGTGCCAGCAGCGTAGGTGGGGGGCGCACAGATACGCAGTATTTT. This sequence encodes CASSVGGGRTDTQYF.

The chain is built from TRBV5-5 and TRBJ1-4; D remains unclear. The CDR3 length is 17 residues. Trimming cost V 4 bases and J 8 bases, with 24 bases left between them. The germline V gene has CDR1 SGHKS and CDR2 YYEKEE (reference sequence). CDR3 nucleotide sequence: TGTGCCAGCAGCCTATCCGGGCCAACCCGATACCCGGAAAAACTGTTTTTT. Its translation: CASSLSGPTRYPEKLFF.

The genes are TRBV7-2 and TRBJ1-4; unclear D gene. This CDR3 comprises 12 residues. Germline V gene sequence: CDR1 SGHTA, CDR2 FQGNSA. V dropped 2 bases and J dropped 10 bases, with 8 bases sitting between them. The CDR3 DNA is TGTGCCAGCAGCTTATTAGAGGGAAAACTGTTTTTT. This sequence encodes CASSLLEGKLFF.

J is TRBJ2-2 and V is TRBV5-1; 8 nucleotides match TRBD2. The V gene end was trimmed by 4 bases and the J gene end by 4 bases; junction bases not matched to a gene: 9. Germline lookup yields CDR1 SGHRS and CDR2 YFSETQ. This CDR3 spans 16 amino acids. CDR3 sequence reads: CASSVRTSSGTGELFF. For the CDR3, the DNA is TGCGCCAGCAGCGTAAGGACTAGCTCCGGCACCGGGGAGCTGTTTTTT.

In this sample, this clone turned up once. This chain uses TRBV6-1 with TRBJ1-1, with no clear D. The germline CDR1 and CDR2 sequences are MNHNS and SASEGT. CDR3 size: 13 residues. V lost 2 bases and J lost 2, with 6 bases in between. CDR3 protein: CASSERENTEAFF. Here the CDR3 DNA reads TGTGCCAGCAGTGAAAGGGAAAACACTGAAGCTTTCTTT.

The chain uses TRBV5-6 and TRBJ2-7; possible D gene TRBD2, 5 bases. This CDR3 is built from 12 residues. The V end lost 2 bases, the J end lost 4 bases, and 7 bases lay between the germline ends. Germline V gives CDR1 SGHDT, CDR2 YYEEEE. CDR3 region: CASSLGGYEQYF. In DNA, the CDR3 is TGTGCCAGCAGCTTAGGAGGATACGAGCAGTACTTC.